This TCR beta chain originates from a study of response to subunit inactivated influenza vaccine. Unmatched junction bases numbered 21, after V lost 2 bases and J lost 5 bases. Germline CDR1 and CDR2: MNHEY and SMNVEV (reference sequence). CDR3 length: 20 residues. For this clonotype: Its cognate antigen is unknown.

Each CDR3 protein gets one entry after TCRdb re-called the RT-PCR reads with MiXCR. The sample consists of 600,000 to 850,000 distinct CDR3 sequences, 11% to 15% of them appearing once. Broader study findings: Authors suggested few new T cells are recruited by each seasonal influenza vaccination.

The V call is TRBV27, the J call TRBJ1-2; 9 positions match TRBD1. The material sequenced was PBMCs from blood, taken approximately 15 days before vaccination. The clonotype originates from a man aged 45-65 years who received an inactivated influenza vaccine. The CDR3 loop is CASSLRPPLVPGQGDYGYTF. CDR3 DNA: TGTGCCAGCAGTTTACGCCCCCCCTTAGTTCCGGGACAGGGAGATTATGGCTACACCTTC.